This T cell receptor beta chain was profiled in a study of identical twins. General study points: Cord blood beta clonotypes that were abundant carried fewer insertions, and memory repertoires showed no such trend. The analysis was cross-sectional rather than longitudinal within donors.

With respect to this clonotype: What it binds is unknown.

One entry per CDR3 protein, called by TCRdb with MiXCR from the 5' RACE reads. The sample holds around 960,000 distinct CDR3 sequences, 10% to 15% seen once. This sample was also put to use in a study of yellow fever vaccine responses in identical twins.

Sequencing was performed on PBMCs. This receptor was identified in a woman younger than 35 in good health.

The CDR3 sequence is CASSPIAGGAETQYF. DNA of the CDR3: TGTGCCAGCAGCCCGATAGCGGGGGGAGCAGAGACCCAGTACTTC. The chain is built from TRBV5-6 and TRBJ2-5, with 10 positions matching TRBD2. J was trimmed by 4 bases and V by 4 bases; bases with no gene match: 7. The germline V gene has CDR1 SGHDT and CDR2 YYEEEE. CDR3 length equals 15 residues.